Below are 8 T cell receptor beta chains sequenced from a single sample in a study of T-cell reconstitution after alpha-beta-depleted transplantation in children. Preparation of the TCRbeta library used unique molecular identifiers. TCRdb ran MiXCR on the PCR reads and lists one entry per CDR3 protein. The sample lists around 400,000 distinct CDR3 sequences, 9.5% to 13% seen once, with nearly 5.5% in the top ten. The sequencing here drew on PBMCs from the stem cell graft donor, taken from the stem cell graft. The receptors stem from a human donor who donated a stem cell graft to a child with acute myeloid leukemia.

V is TRBV5-1 and J is TRBJ2-1; D uncertain. Germline V gene sequence: CDR1 SGHRS, CDR2 YFSETQ. Deletions cut 0 bases from V and 6 bases from J, with 13 bases between. The CDR3 covers 15 residues. The CDR3 coding sequence is TGCGCCAGCAGCTTGGGGGCCCCTGCCGGCAATGAGCAGTTCTTC. Amino acids: CASSLGAPAGNEQFF.

This clonotype was observed a few times. The J gene is TRBJ1-1, the V gene TRBV7-2; D call uncertain. CDR3 length equals 15 residues. Germline V gene sequence: CDR1 SGHTA, CDR2 FQGNSA. Trimming took off 3 bases at V and 3 bases at J, with 14 bases between the two ends. The CDR3 spells CASSFDNFGDTEAFF. In DNA form, the CDR3 reads TGTGCCAGCAGCTTTGATAATTTCGGGGACACTGAAGCTTTCTTT.

This clonotype has at least ten counts. In nucleotides, the CDR3 is TGTGCCAGCAGCCCTTCCGGGAGCAAAGAGACCCAGTACTTC. Amino acid sequence: CASSPSGSKETQYF. The chain joins TRBV12-3 or TRBV12-4 to TRBJ2-5; D may be TRBD2 (6 bases). Deletions cut 6 bases from V and 3 bases from J, with 14 bases between. The CDR3 length is 14 residues.

This clonotype came up a few times. CDR3 DNA: TGCGCCAGCAGCCAAGACTCCAGGGGACCCCGAAACACCATATATTTT. Its translation: CASSQDSRGPRNTIYF. The chain combines TRBV4-3 with TRBJ1-3; maybe TRBD1 (6 bases). The CDR3 runs to 16 residues. The V end was cut by 0 bases, the J end by 5 bases, with 14 bases between. Germline V gene lookup returns CDR1 LGHNA and CDR2 YSLEER.

This clonotype was counted at least ten times. Relative to the germline gene, one junction end is altered; a read error may explain this. The gene calls are TRBV20-1 and TRBJ2-3; 12 bases are a match to TRBD1. CDR3 length: 15 amino acids. Per germline, CDR1 DFQATT and CDR2 SNEGSKA (reference sequence). The CDR3 DNA reads as TGCAGTGCCAGAGGGACAGGGGGCTACACAGATACGCAGTATTTT. Encoded protein: CSARGTGGYTDTQYF.

This clonotype has only a few counts. The rearrangement joins TRBV5-1 to TRBJ2-7; TRBD2 matches at 11 bases. CDR1 and CDR2 from the germline V gene are SGHRS and YFSETQ. With V trimmed by 5 bases and J by 2 bases, 9 bases remained unmatched. The CDR3 sequence is 16 residues long. The CDR3 DNA follows: TGCGCCAGCAGGCCCCCGGGACTAGCGGAAACCTACGAGCAGTACTTC. Translated, it gives CASRPPGLAETYEQYF.

V usage is TRBV10-3 and J usage is TRBJ2-1; D possibly uses TRBD1 or TRBD2 (6 bases each). The CDR3 length is 12 residues. CDR1 and CDR2 from the germline V gene are ENHRY and SYGVKD. The germline V and J ends were trimmed by 7 bases and 7 bases, with 11 bases remaining between them. CDR3 protein: CAITEGGNEQFF. In DNA form, the CDR3 reads TGTGCCATCACCGAGGGGGGAAATGAGCAGTTCTTC.

The rearrangement links TRBV18 to TRBJ1-6; 9 bases agree with TRBD1. This CDR3 region has 15 residues. Germline V gives CDR1 KGHSH, CDR2 LQKENI. V gave up 5 bases and J gave up 5 bases; unmatched junction bases: 4. The CDR3 DNA follows: TGTGCCAGCTCAATCCGGGACAGGGATAATTCACCCCTCCACTTT. It codes for CASSIRDRDNSPLHF.